These 14 T cell receptor beta chains originate from one sample sequenced in a study of OX40 agonist ivuxolimab in advanced cancers. Sequencing was performed with immunoSEQ multiplex PCR; in TCRdb, only in-frame clones are kept and a portion is missing. Of under 50,000 clones listed, more than 70% are singletons. Here the sequenced sample was CD4+ or CD8+ T cells sorted from blood, taken in a trial of the OX40 agonist ivuxolimab. Receptors were obtained from an adult with an advanced solid tumor such as melanoma, head and neck, liver or kidney cancer.

The V and J genes are TRBV6-5 and TRBJ1-2, with unresolved D. This CDR3 comprises 15 residues. Trimming left V 6 bases short and J 2 bases short, with 16 bases between. Germline V CDR1 and CDR2: MNHEY, SVGAGI. The CDR3 loop is CASRPGGVMNYGYTF. DNA of the CDR3: TGTGCCAGCAGGCCTGGCGGGGTGATGAACTATGGCTACACCTTC.

The V and J genes are TRBV6-5 and TRBJ1-4; TRBD1 aligns across 10 bases. The germline V gene encodes CDR1 MNHEY and CDR2 SVGAGI. The V gene end was trimmed by 6 bases and the J gene end by 5 bases; junction bases not matched to a gene: 3. The CDR3 loop spans 14 amino acids. The CDR3 DNA reads TGTGCCAGCAGCCGGGACAGGGGAAATGAAAAACTGTTTTTT. This sequence encodes CASSRDRGNEKLFF.

V usage is TRBV28 and J usage is TRBJ1-2; 10 nucleotides line up with TRBD1. Germline CDR1 MDHEN, CDR2 SYDVKM. V lost 6 bases and J lost 5; bases outside the gene matches: 9. This CDR3 spans 15 amino acids. The CDR3 loop reads CASSQTGGSGYGYTF. CDR3 sequence (DNA): TGTGCCAGCAGCCAGACAGGGGGCTCAGGGTATGGCTACACCTTC.

The chain recombines TRBV4-3 with TRBJ2-3, with 7 bases lining up with TRBD1. Germline V gene sequence: CDR1 LGHNA, CDR2 YSLEER. The V and J ends lost 4 bases and 4 bases, in that order; junction bases with no gene match: 5. This CDR3 region has 14 residues. The CDR3 DNA is TGCGCCAGCAGCCGGAACAGGGGATCAGATACGCAGTATTTT. Translation: CASSRNRGSDTQYF.

Only a few counts were recorded for this clone. The chain couples TRBV7-9 to TRBJ2-2, with D perhaps matching TRBD1 (6 bases). The CDR3 extends over 16 amino acids. The V gene's germline CDR1 is SEHNR and CDR2 FQNEAQ (reference sequence). The V end was cut by 5 bases, the J end by 3 bases, with 16 bases between. The CDR3 sequence: CASSPGVSEDTGELFF. The CDR3, as DNA: TGTGCCAGCAGCCCAGGGGTTTCGGAGGACACCGGGGAGCTGTTTTTT.

The V and J genes are TRBV6-8 and TRBJ1-3; D remains unclear. This CDR3 contains 15 residues. The V and J ends lost 0 bases and 3 bases respectively, with 9 bases between them. Germline assignment: CDR1 MNHGY and CDR2 SAAAGT. In nucleotides, the CDR3 is TGTGCCAGCAGTTACTCGGTCAGCTGTGGAAACACCATATATTTT. Translated, it gives CASSYSVSCGNTIYF.

This chain links TRBV4-2 with TRBJ2-7; 8 bases agree with TRBD1. Trimming cost V 0 bases and J 7 bases; bases outside gene matches: 14. This CDR3 comprises 17 residues. The germline gives CDR1 LGHNA, CDR2 YNFKEQ. The CDR3 coding sequence is TGTGCCAGCAGCCAAGATCGATGGCAGGGGGCTTCAGGAGAGCAGTACTTC. Protein sequence: CASSQDRWQGASGEQYF.

This chain links TRBV2 with TRBJ2-7, with 7 bases lining up with TRBD1. Looked up from germline, CDR1 is SNHLY and CDR2 is FYNNEI. Trimming took 6 bases from V and 3 from J; bases not matched to a gene: 14. The CDR3 runs to 16 residues. CDR3: CASRDLPGQTNYEQYF. Here the CDR3 DNA reads TGTGCCAGCAGGGACCTCCCGGGACAGACGAACTACGAGCAGTACTTC.

A few counts support this clone. The V and J genes are TRBV11-2 and TRBJ1-1; D unresolved. With 0 bases removed from V and 2 bases from J, the gap between germline ends came to 10 bases. This CDR3 is built from 15 residues. Germline-derived CDR1 and CDR2 are SGHAT and FQNNGV. The CDR3 coding sequence is TGTGCCAGCAGCTTAGATATAGCAGTTAACACTGAAGCTTTCTTT. Its translation: CASSLDIAVNTEAFF.

Notes on this clone: The same CDR3 is also encoded by other DNA sequences in this sample. The J gene is TRBJ2-7, the V gene TRBV7-6, with no clear D. This CDR3 is built from 13 residues. Germline V CDR1 and CDR2: SGHVS, FNYEAQ. V gave up 0 bases and J gave up 3 bases, with 6 bases separating them. The CDR3 coding sequence is TGTGCCAGCAGCTTAGCGGCGGACTACGAGCAGTACTTC. This encodes CASSLAADYEQYF.

This clone occurred a few times. The V and J genes are TRBV21-1 and TRBJ2-2; the D call TRBD1 from the table was never checked on the DNA. TRBV21-1 is given as a pseudogene. This CDR3 region has 16 residues. CDR3 region: CASSPAGTGGTGELFF. CDR3 nucleotide sequence: TGTGCCAGCAGCCCAGCCGGGACAGGGGGGACCGGGGAGCTGTTTTTT.

The chain couples TRBV20-1 to TRBJ2-7; D is possibly TRBD1 (6 bases). V lost 6 bases to trimming and J lost 6 bases, with 9 bases between them. Per germline, CDR1 DFQATT and CDR2 SNEGSKA (reference sequence). The CDR3 totals 10 residues. The CDR3 protein is CSATGFEQYF. The CDR3 DNA is TGCAGTGCCACAGGGTTCGAGCAGTACTTC.

The V gene is TRBV7-2, the J gene TRBJ2-1; 7 bases align to TRBD1. J lost 9 bases, V lost 4 bases, and 15 bases had no gene match. Germline-derived CDR1 and CDR2 are SGHTA and FQGNSA. CDR3 size: 16 residues. CDR3 DNA sequence: TGTGCCAGCAGCTCCCCGGCGGGCCTGGCAGGGGGTGAGCAGTTCTTC. This gives the protein CASSSPAGLAGGEQFF.

This chain links TRBV6-1 with TRBJ1-5, with unresolved D. Trimming shortened V by 6 bases and J by 8 bases, and 14 bases separated the two germline ends. Germline-derived CDR1 and CDR2 are MNHNS and SASEGT. CDR3 length: 13 amino acids. The CDR3 region has the DNA TGTGCCAGCAGGAAGGTGGGGAGGGAGCCCCAGCATTTT. Amino acid sequence: CASRKVGREPQHF.